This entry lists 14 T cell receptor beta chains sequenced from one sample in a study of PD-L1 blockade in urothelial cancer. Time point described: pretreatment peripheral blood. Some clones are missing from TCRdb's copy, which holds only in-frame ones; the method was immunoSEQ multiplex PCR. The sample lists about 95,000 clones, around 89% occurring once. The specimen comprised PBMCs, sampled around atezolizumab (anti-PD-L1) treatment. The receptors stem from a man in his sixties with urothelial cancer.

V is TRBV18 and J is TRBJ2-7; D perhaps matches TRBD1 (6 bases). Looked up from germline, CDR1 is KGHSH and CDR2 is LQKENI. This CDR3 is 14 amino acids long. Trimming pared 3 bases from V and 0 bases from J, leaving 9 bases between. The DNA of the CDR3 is TGTGCCAGCTCACCCGGACAGACCTCCTACGAGCAGTACTTC. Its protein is CASSPGQTSYEQYF.

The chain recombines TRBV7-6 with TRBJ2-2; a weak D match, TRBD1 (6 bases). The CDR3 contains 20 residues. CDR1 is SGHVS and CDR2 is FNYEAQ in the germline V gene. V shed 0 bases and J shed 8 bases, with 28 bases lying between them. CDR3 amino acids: CASSLAATGRANGPSGELFF. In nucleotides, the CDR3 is TGTGCCAGCAGCTTAGCCGCGACAGGAAGAGCCAACGGGCCCTCGGGGGAGCTGTTTTTT. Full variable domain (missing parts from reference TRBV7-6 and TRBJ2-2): GAGVSQSPRYKVTKRGQDVALRCDPISGHVSLYWYRQALGQGPEFLTYFNYEAQQDKSGLPNDRFSAERPEGSISTLTIQRTEQRDSAMYRCASSLAATGRANGPSGELFFGEGSRLTVL.

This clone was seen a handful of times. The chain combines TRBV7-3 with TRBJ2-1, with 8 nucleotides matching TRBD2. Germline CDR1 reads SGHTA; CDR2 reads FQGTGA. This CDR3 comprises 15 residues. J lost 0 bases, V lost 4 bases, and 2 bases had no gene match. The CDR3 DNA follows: TGTGCCAGCAGCTCGGGGACTAGCTCCTACAATGAGCAGTTCTTC. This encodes CASSSGTSSYNEQFF.

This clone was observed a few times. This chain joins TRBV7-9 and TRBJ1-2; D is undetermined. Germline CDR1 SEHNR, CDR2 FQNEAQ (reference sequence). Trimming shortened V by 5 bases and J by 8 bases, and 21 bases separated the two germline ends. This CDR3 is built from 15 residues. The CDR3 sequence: CASSTKGFGVLGYTF. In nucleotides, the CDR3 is TGTGCCAGCAGCACCAAAGGATTCGGGGTTTTGGGCTACACCTTC.

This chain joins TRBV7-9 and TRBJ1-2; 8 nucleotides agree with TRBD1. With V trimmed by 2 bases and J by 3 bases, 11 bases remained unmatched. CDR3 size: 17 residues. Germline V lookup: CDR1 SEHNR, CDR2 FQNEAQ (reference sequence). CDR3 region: CASSLPLPTGADYGYTF. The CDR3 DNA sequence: TGTGCCAGCAGCTTACCCCTTCCGACAGGGGCGGACTATGGCTACACCTTC. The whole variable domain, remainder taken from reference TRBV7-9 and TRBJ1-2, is DTGVSQNPRHKITKRGQNVTFRCDPISEHNRLYWYRQTLGQGPEFLTYFQNEAQLEKSRLLSDRFSAERPKGSFSTLEIQRTEQGDSAMYLCASSLPLPTGADYGYTFGSGTRLTVV.

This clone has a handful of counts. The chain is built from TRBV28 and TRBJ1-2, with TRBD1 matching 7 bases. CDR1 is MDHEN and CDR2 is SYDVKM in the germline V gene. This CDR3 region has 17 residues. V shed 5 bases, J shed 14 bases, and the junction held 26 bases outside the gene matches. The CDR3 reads CASSLRQGLSFRSARTF. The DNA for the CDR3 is TGTGCCAGCAGTCTACGACAGGGCCTTTCCTTCAGGTCTGCTAGAACCTTC.

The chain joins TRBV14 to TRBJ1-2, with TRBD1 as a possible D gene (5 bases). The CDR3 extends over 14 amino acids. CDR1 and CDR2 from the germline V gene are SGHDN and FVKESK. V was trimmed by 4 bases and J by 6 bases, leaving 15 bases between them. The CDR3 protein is CASSRPDWGDGYTF. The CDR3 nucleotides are TGTGCCAGCAGCCGGCCGGACTGGGGGGATGGCTACACCTTC.

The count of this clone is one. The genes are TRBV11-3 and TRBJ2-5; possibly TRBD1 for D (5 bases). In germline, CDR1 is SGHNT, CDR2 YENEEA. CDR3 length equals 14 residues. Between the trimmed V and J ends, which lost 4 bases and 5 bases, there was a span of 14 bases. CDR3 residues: CASSSTERSETQYF. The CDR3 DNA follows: TGTGCCAGCAGCTCGACAGAACGGTCGGAGACCCAGTACTTC.

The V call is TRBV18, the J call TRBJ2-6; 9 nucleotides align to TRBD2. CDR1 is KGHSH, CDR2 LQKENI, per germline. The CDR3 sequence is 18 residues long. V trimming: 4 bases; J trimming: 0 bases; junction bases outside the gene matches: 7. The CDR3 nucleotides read TGTGCCAGCTCACGGACTAGCGAGGCCCTCTCTGGGGCCAACGTCCTGACTTTC. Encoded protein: CASSRTSEALSGANVLTF.

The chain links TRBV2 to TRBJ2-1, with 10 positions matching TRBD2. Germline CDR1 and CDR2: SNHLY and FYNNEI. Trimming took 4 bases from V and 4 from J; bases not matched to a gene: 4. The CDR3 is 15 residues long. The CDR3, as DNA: TGTGCCAGCAGTGGATCTAGCGGGGGTTACAATGAGCAGTTCTTC. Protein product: CASSGSSGGYNEQFF.

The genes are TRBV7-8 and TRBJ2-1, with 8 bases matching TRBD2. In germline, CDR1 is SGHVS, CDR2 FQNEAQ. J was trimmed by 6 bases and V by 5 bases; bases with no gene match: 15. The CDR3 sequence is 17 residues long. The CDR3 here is CASSLVMGTSKSNEQFF. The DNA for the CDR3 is TGTGCCAGCAGCCTCGTGATGGGGACTAGTAAGAGCAATGAGCAGTTCTTC.

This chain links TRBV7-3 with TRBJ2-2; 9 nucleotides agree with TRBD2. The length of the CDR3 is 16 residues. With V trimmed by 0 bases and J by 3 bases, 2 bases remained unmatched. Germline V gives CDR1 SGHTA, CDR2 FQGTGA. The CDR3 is CASSLTLAGHTGELFF. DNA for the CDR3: TGTGCCAGCAGCTTAACACTAGCGGGCCACACCGGGGAGCTGTTTTTT.

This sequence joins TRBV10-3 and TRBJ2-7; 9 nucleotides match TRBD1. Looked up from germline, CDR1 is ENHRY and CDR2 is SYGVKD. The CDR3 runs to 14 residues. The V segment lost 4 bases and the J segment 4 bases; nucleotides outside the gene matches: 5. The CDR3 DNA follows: TGTGCCATCAGTGGCGAGGGACAGGGATACGAGCAGTACTTC. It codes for CAISGEGQGYEQYF.

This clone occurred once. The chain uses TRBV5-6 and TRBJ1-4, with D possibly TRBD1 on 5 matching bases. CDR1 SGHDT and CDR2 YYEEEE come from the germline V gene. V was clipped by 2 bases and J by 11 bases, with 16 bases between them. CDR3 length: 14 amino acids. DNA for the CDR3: TGTGCCAGCAGCTTCAGGGAGGGTGAGCGGAAACTGTTTTTT. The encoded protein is CASSFREGERKLFF. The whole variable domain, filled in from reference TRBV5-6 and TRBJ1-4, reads DAGVTQSPTHLIKTRGQQVTLRCSPKSGHDTVSWYQQALGQGPQFIFQYYEEEERQRGNFPDRFSGHQFPNYSSELNVNALLLGDSALYLCASSFREGERKLFFGSGTQLSVL.